This is a list of T cell receptor beta chains from one sample in a study of T cells after somatic rescue of genetic block. This table comes from immunoSEQ multiplex PCR, and its TCRdb copy is limited to in-frame clones, with some not included. The table has roughly 120,000 clones, 85% to 95% seen once. Sequenced input: peripheral blood mononuclear cells (PBMCs). These receptors were collected from a woman under 30. CDR3s include the opening cysteine and the closing phenylalanine or tryptophan. The D gene is left open where the match is weak. The size of a clone is reported for some rows only, either as once, few or many, or as a class for expanded clones.

clone_size	v_call	d_call	j_call	cdr3_nt	cdr3_aa
-	TRBV6-6	-	TRBJ1-4	TGTGCCAGCAGCGTAAGAGGTGAAAAACTGTTTTTT	CASSVRGEKLFF
-	TRBV9	-	TRBJ2-5	TGTGCCAGCAGCGTAACCGGGACGGCTTTAGAGACCCAGTACTTC	CASSVTGTALETQYF
-	TRBV7-8	-	TRBJ2-7	TGTGCCAGCAGCTTAGGCCGGAAAGCCTACGAGCAGTACTTC	CASSLGRKAYEQYF
-	TRBV5-1	-	TRBJ2-7	TGCGCCAGCAGCTTGTCCACCTGGAGCTCCTACGAGCAGTACTTC	CASSLSTWSSYEQYF
-	TRBV4-3	-	TRBJ1-4	TGCGCCAGCAGCCAAGGTCAGATTGCAACTAATGAAAAACTGTTTTTT	CASSQGQIATNEKLFF
-	TRBV6-5	-	TRBJ1-2	TGTGCCAGCAGTTACCCAATTAACTATGGCTACACCTTC	CASSYPINYGYTF
once	TRBV25-1	-	TRBJ1-1	TGTGCCAGCAGTGAATATCGGGAGGGGGAAGCTTTCTTT	CASSEYREGEAFF
-	TRBV11-1	-	TRBJ2-3	TGTGCCAGCAGCTTAGGAAACACAGATACGCAGTATTTT	CASSLGNTDTQYF
-	TRBV11-3	-	TRBJ1-2	TGTGCCAGCAGCCCCCTCCGGGCAGCCCCTTATGGCTACACCTTC	CASSPLRAAPYGYTF
-	TRBV15	TRBD1	TRBJ2-7	TGTGCCACCAGCAGAGCGGGACAGGGGGCGATCCACGAGCAGTACTTC	CATSRAGQGAIHEQYF
-	TRBV5-6	-	TRBJ2-7	TGTGCCAGCAGCTTGGGTACCTACGAGCAGTACTTC	CASSLGTYEQYF
-	TRBV7-9	-	TRBJ1-1	TGTGCCAGCAGCCCCATAGTGAACACTGAAGCTTTCTTT	CASSPIVNTEAFF
-	TRBV4-1	-	TRBJ2-3	TGCGCCAGCAGCCAACGCCCTTTGCCCTTCGACTCAGATACGCAGTATTTT	CASSQRPLPFDSDTQYF
-	TRBV4-3	-	TRBJ1-4	TGCGCCAGCAGCCCAGGAAAGGGGTCCCCAACTAATGAAAAACTGTTTTTT	CASSPGKGSPTNEKLFF
once	TRBV25-1	TRBD1	TRBJ1-3	TGTGCCAGCAGTCCCCGTACAGGGGGCGCTGGAAACACCATATATTTT	CASSPRTGGAGNTIYF
-	TRBV2	-	TRBJ1-5	TGTGCCAGCAGACAAGTAAGCGTCGATCAGCCCCAGCATTTT	CASRQVSVDQPQHF
-	TRBV25-1	-	TRBJ1-1	TGTGCCAGCAGTCGTGGGGGGCGGGAAACTGAAGCTTTCTTT	CASSRGGRETEAFF
-	TRBV14	-	TRBJ2-5	TGTGCCAGCAGCCAAAAGTTTGCTAGCGCCATACACTTCCAAGAGACCCAGTACTTC	CASSQKFASAIHFQETQYF
-	TRBV10-3	-	TRBJ2-1	TGTGCCATCCGGGGAAACAGGGAAAACGGTGAGCAGTTCTTC	CAIRGNRENGEQFF
-	TRBV4-1	-	TRBJ1-1	TGCGCCAGCAGCCAAGCGCCCCGGATGAACGGTGAAGCTTTCTTT	CASSQAPRMNGEAFF
-	TRBV14	TRBD1	TRBJ1-1	TGTGCCAGCAGCTTCGGACAGGGGGCCTTGACGAACACTGAAGCTTTCTTT	CASSFGQGALTNTEAFF
-	TRBV5-1	TRBD1	TRBJ1-4	TGCGCCAGCAGCTCGGGACAGCAAGAGGAAAAACTGTTTTTT	CASSSGQQEEKLFF
few	TRBV27	TRBD2	TRBJ2-1	TGTGCCGCGTCCGGGGGGAGCTCCTACAATGAGCAGTTCTTC	CAASGGSSYNEQFF
-	TRBV7-2	-	TRBJ2-1	TGTGCCAGCAGCCCGCGACAGCGCAATGAGCAGTTCTTC	CASSPRQRNEQFF
-	TRBV7-2	TRBD1	TRBJ1-2	TGTGCCAGCAGCTTACAGGGGGTCTATGGCTACACCTTC	CASSLQGVYGYTF
-	TRBV30	TRBD1	TRBJ2-7	TGTGCCGGTGGGACAGTCTCCTACGAGCAGTACTTC	CAGGTVSYEQYF
-	TRBV25-1	-	TRBJ1-2	TGTGCCAGCAGTGGAGGGGGTGGCTACACCTTC	CASSGGGGYTF
-	TRBV7-9	-	TRBJ1-2	TGTGCCAGCAGTCCAGGCAGGGGCGAGACATATGGCTACACCTTC	CASSPGRGETYGYTF
-	TRBV5-1	-	TRBJ2-2	TGCGCCAGCAGCTTGTTAAGTGGCTCCACCGGGGAGCTGTTTTTT	CASSLLSGSTGELFF
-	TRBV19	TRBD1	TRBJ1-3	TGTGCCAGTAGCGCCCCAACAGGGGACTCTGGAAACACCATATATTTT	CASSAPTGDSGNTIYF
-	TRBV18	-	TRBJ1-6	TGTGCCAGCTCACCAGCAACCTGGGGAGGGCAAGGTCACTCACCCCTCCACTTT	CASSPATWGGQGHSPLHF
-	TRBV5-6	TRBD1	TRBJ2-3	TGTGCCAGCAGCTTTCCCCCGGGGACAGGGGGGATTACAGATACGCAGTATTTT	CASSFPPGTGGITDTQYF
-	TRBV20-1	-	TRBJ1-5	TGCAGTAGCCTAGACCAGCCCCAGCATTTT	CSSLDQPQHF
-	TRBV5-6	-	TRBJ2-5	TGTGCCAGCAGCTTGGCCAGGGTTGGGGAGACCCAGTACTTC	CASSLARVGETQYF
once	TRBV6-5	-	TRBJ1-1	TGTGCCAGCAGCCTCCCGGCGACCAGGCGCGAAGCTTTCTTT	CASSLPATRREAFF
-	TRBV23-1	TRBD1	TRBJ2-2	TGCGCCAGCAGTCGACCCCAGGGGGCCACCGGGGAGCTGTTTTTT	CASSRPQGATGELFF
-	TRBV28	-	TRBJ2-7	TGTGCCAGCAGTTTGCCGCGGGGCTACGAGCAGTACTTC	CASSLPRGYEQYF
-	TRBV4-3	-	TRBJ2-5	TGCGCCAGCAGCCAAGATCGACAGCCTCAAGAGACCCAGTACTTC	CASSQDRQPQETQYF
-	TRBV7-9	-	TRBJ1-1	TGTGCCAGCAGCTTAGGACTGTTGAACACTGAAGCTTTCTTT	CASSLGLLNTEAFF
once	TRBV12-5	-	TRBJ2-7	TGTGCTAGTGGTTTGGTAAGGTGGCAGGGGAGGGTCTACGAGCAGTACTTC	CASGLVRWQGRVYEQYF
-	TRBV4-1	TRBD1	TRBJ2-2	TGCGCCAGCAGGGAGGGGACAGGGAACACCGGGGAGCTGTTTTTT	CASREGTGNTGELFF
-	TRBV4-3	TRBD1	TRBJ1-1	TGCGCCAGCAGCCAAGAGATCGGGGACAGGGGCATGAACACTGAAGCTTTCTTT	CASSQEIGDRGMNTEAFF
-	TRBV30	TRBD2	TRBJ2-5	TGTGCCTGGAGTGTAAGCGGGGAGGGCAATCGGTACTTC	CAWSVSGEGNRYF
few	TRBV15	-	TRBJ1-1	TGTGCCACCAGCAGAGTCAGGGTAGGCACTGAAGCTTTCTTT	CATSRVRVGTEAFF